These 15 T cell receptor beta chains were all obtained from the same sample, sequenced in a study of OX40 agonist ivuxolimab in advanced cancers. Using immunoSEQ multiplex PCR, the repertoire was profiled, and TCRdb retains in-frame clones only, with some absent. In the table there are about 76,000 clones, about 80% of which are singletons. Sample: CD4+ or CD8+ T cells sorted from blood, taken in a trial of the OX40 agonist ivuxolimab. The source is an adult with an advanced solid tumor such as melanoma, head and neck, liver or kidney cancer.

This sequence joins TRBV5-1 and TRBJ1-1; D perhaps matches TRBD1 (5 bases). CDR1 is SGHRS and CDR2 is YFSETQ in the germline V gene. V lost 1 base to trimming and J lost 1 base, with 14 bases between them. The CDR3 is 16 amino acids. In DNA, the CDR3 is TGCGCCAGCAGCTTGCGTCCAGGGCAAGGGAACACTGAAGCTTTCTTT. As protein: CASSLRPGQGNTEAFF. Supplemented by reference TRBV5-1 and TRBJ1-1, the full variable domain reads KAGVTQTPRYLIKTRGQQVTLSCSPISGHRSVSWYQQTPGQGLQFLFEYFSETQRNKGNFPGRFSGRQFSNSRSEMNVSTLELGDSALYLCASSLRPGQGNTEAFFGQGTRLTVV.

The V gene is TRBV6-1, the J gene TRBJ2-7; TRBD1 might be the D (6 bases). The germline gives CDR1 MNHNS, CDR2 SASEGT. This CDR3 contains 13 residues. The V end lost 8 bases, the J end lost 0 bases, and 11 bases lay between the germline ends. The CDR3 reads CASRTVDSYEQYF. The CDR3 nucleotides read TGTGCCAGCCGGACAGTCGACTCCTACGAGCAGTACTTC.

The chain has TRBV2 and TRBJ1-1; no clear D. The CDR3 length is 12 residues. V lost 6 bases and J lost 1, with 6 bases in between. Germline CDR1 and CDR2: SNHLY and FYNNEI. The CDR3 here is CASSDTNTEAFF. In DNA, the CDR3 is TGTGCCAGCAGCGACACGAACACTGAAGCTTTCTTT.

This chain uses TRBV5-1 with TRBJ2-5, with 11 bases lining up with TRBD2. This CDR3 has 16 amino acids. The V segment lost 1 base and the J segment 5 bases; nucleotides outside the gene matches: 7. Germline CDR1 reads SGHRS; CDR2 reads YFSETQ. CDR3 loop: CASSLTSGSFMETQYF. Here the CDR3 DNA reads TGCGCCAGCAGCTTGACTAGCGGGAGTTTTATGGAGACCCAGTACTTC.

This rearrangement joins TRBV19 to TRBJ1-1; 9 bases align to TRBD1. The CDR3 covers 15 residues. After removal of 7 bases from V and 3 bases from J, the junction contained 9 bases not matched to a gene. Germline CDR1 is LNHDA and CDR2 is SQIVND (reference sequence). This CDR3 is CASTTGGAGYTEAFF. The DNA for the CDR3 is TGTGCCAGTACCACAGGGGGCGCGGGGTACACTGAAGCTTTCTTT.

V is TRBV19 and J is TRBJ2-1, with TRBD1 matching 8 bases. The V segment lost 3 bases and the J segment 6 bases; nucleotides outside the gene matches: 1. Germline V CDR1 and CDR2: LNHDA, SQIVND (reference sequence). This CDR3 region has 13 residues. In DNA, the CDR3 is TGTGCCAGTAGTATTACAGGGGGCAATGAGCAGTTCTTC. Its translation: CASSITGGNEQFF. Combining the CDR3 with reference TRBV19 and TRBJ2-1 gives the whole variable domain DGGITQSPKYLFRKEGQNVTLSCEQNLNHDAMYWYRQDPGQGLRLIYYSQIVNDFQKGDIAEGYSVSREKKESFPLTVTSAQKNPTAFYLCASSITGGNEQFFGPGTRLTVL.

The chain combines TRBV4-3 with TRBJ2-7, with TRBD2 as a possible D gene (7 bases). Germline loops: CDR1 LGHNA, CDR2 YSLEER. V was clipped by 0 bases and J by 0 bases, with 18 bases between them. The CDR3 covers 18 residues. CDR3 residues: CASSQEAAGQMRSYEQYF. DNA for the CDR3: TGCGCCAGCAGCCAAGAAGCAGCGGGACAAATGCGCTCCTACGAGCAGTACTTC.

The chain has TRBV11-2 and TRBJ2-7; 7 nucleotides match TRBD1. The CDR3 has 15 amino acids. Germline loops: CDR1 SGHAT, CDR2 FQNNGV. With V trimmed by 6 bases and J by 3 bases, 11 bases remained unmatched. The CDR3 nucleotides are TGTGCCAGCAGTATCCTCCCGGGACAGATCTACGAGCAGTACTTC. Translated: CASSILPGQIYEQYF.

The chain links TRBV11-3 to TRBJ2-2, with 9 nucleotides matching TRBD1. CDR1 is SGHNT, CDR2 YENEEA, per germline. The CDR3 totals 15 residues. V trimming: 5 bases; J trimming: 4 bases; junction bases outside the gene matches: 5. In DNA form, the CDR3 reads TGTGCCAGCAGCCGGGGACAGGGAAGCACCGGGGAGCTGTTTTTT. Residues: CASSRGQGSTGELFF.

The J gene is TRBJ1-1, the V gene TRBV30, with a possible D match to TRBD1 (5 bases). Germline CDR1 reads GTSNPN; CDR2 reads SVGIG (reference sequence). The CDR3 is made up of 12 amino acids. The ends were cut back, 2 bases at V and 7 bases at J, with 11 bases in the middle. The CDR3 bases are TGTGCCTGGAGTAGACAGATCGGTGAAGCTTTCTTT. It codes for CAWSRQIGEAFF.

The CDR3 DNA follows: TGTGCCAGCAGTTTCACCGTCTATGGCTACACCTTC. Its protein product is CASSFTVYGYTF. This chain uses TRBV28 with TRBJ1-2; no firm D call. CDR3 length: 12 residues. Per germline, CDR1 MDHEN and CDR2 SYDVKM. Trimming pared 3 bases from V and 4 bases from J, leaving 6 bases between.

DNA for the CDR3: TGTGCCAGCAGTGGACTCGGGACTCCGGCAGGGGAGACCCAGTACTTC. Encoded protein: CASSGLGTPAGETQYF. The chain links TRBV9 to TRBJ2-5; the D gene is possibly TRBD2 (6 bases). Germline CDR1 reads SGDLS; CDR2 reads YYNGEE. V was pared by 5 bases and J by 5 bases, with 22 bases between. This CDR3 is 16 amino acids long.

CDR3 amino acids: CASRTSDIQPQHF. The CDR3 DNA is TGTGCCAGCAGGACCTCAGATATTCAGCCCCAGCATTTT. The gene calls are TRBV6-1 and TRBJ1-5; no firm D call. Trimming removed 6 bases at V and 6 bases at J, with 12 bases between. There are 13 residues in the CDR3. CDR1 and CDR2 (germline): MNHNS, SASEGT.

J is TRBJ2-5 and V is TRBV7-9; D might be TRBD1 (5 bases). The assigned J gene may be wrong: the sequence end matches TRBJ2-7 better. The CDR3 contains 18 residues. Germline lookup yields CDR1 SEHNR and CDR2 FQNEAQ (reference sequence). The CDR3 DNA is TGTGCCAGCAGCTTAGCGCAAGAGGCCCCAGCAGGGCTCGACGAGCAGTACTTC. This gives the protein CASSLAQEAPAGLDEQYF.

The chain carries TRBV9 and TRBJ1-1; 11 bases match TRBD1. Per germline, CDR1 SGDLS and CDR2 YYNGEE. The CDR3 covers 14 residues. J gave up 6 bases and V 0 bases, and 1 base lay outside the gene matches. The CDR3 region is CASSVVGQGAEAFF. As DNA, the CDR3 is TGTGCCAGCAGCGTAGTGGGACAGGGGGCTGAAGCTTTCTTT.